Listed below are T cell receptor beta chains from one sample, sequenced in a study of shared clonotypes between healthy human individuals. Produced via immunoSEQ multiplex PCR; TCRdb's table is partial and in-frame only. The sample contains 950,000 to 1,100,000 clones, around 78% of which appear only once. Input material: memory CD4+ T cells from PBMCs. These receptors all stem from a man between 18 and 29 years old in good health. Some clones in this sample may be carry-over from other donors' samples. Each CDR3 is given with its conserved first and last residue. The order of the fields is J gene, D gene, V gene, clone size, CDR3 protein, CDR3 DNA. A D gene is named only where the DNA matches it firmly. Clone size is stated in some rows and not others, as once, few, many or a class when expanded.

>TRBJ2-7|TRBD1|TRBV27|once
CASSSPSGTGGYEQYF
TGTGCCAGCAGCTCCCCCTCCGGGACAGGGGGCTACGAGCAGTACTTC
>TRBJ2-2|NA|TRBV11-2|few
CASSRTRPTGELFF
TGTGCCAGCAGCCGAACTAGACCGACCGGGGAGCTGTTTTTT
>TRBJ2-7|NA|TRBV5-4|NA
CASSLGGRSSYEQYF
TGTGCCAGCAGCTTAGGCGGCAGGAGCTCCTACGAGCAGTACTTC
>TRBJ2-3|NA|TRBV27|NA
CASSLSIRWNTDTQYF
TGTGCCAGCAGTTTATCGATCAGGTGGAACACAGATACGCAGTATTTT
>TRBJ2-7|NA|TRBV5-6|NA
CASSAPGTAKNYEQYF
TGTGCCAGCAGCGCCCCCGGGACTGCGAAAAACTACGAGCAGTACTTC
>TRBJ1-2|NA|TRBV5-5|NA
CASSFAGRDGYTF
TGTGCCAGCAGCTTTGCAGGACGTGATGGCTACACCTTC
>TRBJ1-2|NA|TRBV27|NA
CASSPNGLGAGVHYGYTF
TGTGCCAGCAGTCCAAATGGGCTGGGGGCAGGGGTGCACTATGGCTACACCTTC
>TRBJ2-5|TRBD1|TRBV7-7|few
CASSLNRGQETQYF
TGTGCCAGCAGCTTAAACAGGGGACAGGAGACCCAGTACTTC
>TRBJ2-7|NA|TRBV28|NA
CARCGWKPYEQYF
TGTGCCAGATGTGGATGGAAACCCTACGAGCAGTACTTC
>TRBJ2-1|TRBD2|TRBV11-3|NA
CASSLGSGLAAYNEQFF
TGTGCCAGCAGCTTAGGGTCGGGACTAGCGGCTTACAATGAGCAGTTCTTC
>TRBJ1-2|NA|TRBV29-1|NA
CSVEKLTGYGYTF
TGCAGCGTTGAAAAGCTGACAGGCTATGGCTACACCTTC
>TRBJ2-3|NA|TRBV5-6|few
CASSSGGVPDTQYF
TGTGCCAGCAGCTCCGGAGGCGTCCCAGATACGCAGTATTTT
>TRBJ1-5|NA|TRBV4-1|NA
CASSQVRGSQPQHF
TGCGCCAGCAGCCAAGTCAGAGGGTCCCAGCCCCAGCATTTT